These 13 T cell receptor beta chains were sequenced from one sample in a study of beta chain features in type 1 diabetes. The sequenced template was cDNA made from the entire isolated RNA. The assay was immunoSEQ multiplex PCR, and TCRdb's table has in-frame clones only and misses some. The sample yields a few hundred thousand clones, over 12% seen once. Antigen specificity for these receptors is unknown. Study-wide results and limits: TCRB CDR3s were moderately but significantly shorter in Type 1 diabetes patients in all four CD4+ subsets.

The specimen was naive CD4+ T cells from blood. Receptors were obtained from a man younger than 30 with type 1 diabetes.

The V gene is TRBV18, the J gene TRBJ2-1; 12 bases line up with TRBD2. CDR1 KGHSH and CDR2 LQKENI come from the germline V gene. The CDR3 runs to 15 residues. J was trimmed by 2 bases and V by 6 bases; bases with no gene match: 2. The CDR3 loop is CASSLAGGPYNEQFF. CDR3 coding DNA: TGTGCCAGCTCCCTAGCGGGAGGGCCCTACAATGAGCAGTTCTTC.

This clone was observed a handful of times. The chain is built from TRBV9 and TRBJ2-1; 8 nucleotides agree with TRBD2. V lost 3 bases and J lost 4; bases outside the gene matches: 6. This CDR3 has 15 residues. In germline, CDR1 is SGDLS, CDR2 YYNGEE. The CDR3: CASSASGGLYNEQFF. In nucleotides, the CDR3 is TGTGCCAGCAGCGCCAGCGGGGGATTATACAATGAGCAGTTCTTC.

The genes are TRBV10-3 and TRBJ1-6; 8 nucleotides agree with TRBD1. Germline loops: CDR1 ENHRY, CDR2 SYGVKD. The CDR3 runs to 15 residues. V trimming: 8 bases; J trimming: 9 bases; junction bases outside the gene matches: 12. In DNA, the CDR3 is TGTGCCATCGGAGGCGGGCAGGGGGCGGTTTCACCCCTCCACTTT. Translated, it gives CAIGGGQGAVSPLHF.

The chain employs TRBV19 and TRBJ2-1, with D possibly being TRBD2 (5 bases). The CDR3 loop spans 15 amino acids. V was trimmed by 3 bases and J by 5 bases, leaving 14 bases between them. Germline CDR1 and CDR2: LNHDA and SQIVND (reference sequence). This CDR3 is CASSILASLHNEQFF. The CDR3 DNA follows: TGTGCCAGTAGTATTTTGGCTAGCCTTCACAATGAGCAGTTCTTC.

This clone was counted only a few times. The J gene is TRBJ2-3, the V gene TRBV9, with a weak D call TRBD1 (6 bases). This CDR3 spans 15 amino acids. V shed 4 bases and J shed 2 bases, with 14 bases lying between them. Germline CDR1 is SGDLS and CDR2 is YYNGEE. The CDR3 reads CASSLGAFTTDTQYF. Here the CDR3 DNA reads TGTGCCAGCAGCTTGGGGGCTTTCACCACAGATACGCAGTATTTT.

The V gene is TRBV5-1, the J gene TRBJ2-1; D is perhaps TRBD1 (7 bases). This CDR3 has 15 amino acids. With 0 bases removed from V and 8 bases from J, the gap between germline ends came to 15 bases. From germline, CDR1 is SGHRS and CDR2 YFSETQ. In DNA form, the CDR3 reads TGCGCCAGCAGCTTGGCCCGACAGGGAGGCGATGAGCAGTTCTTC. This codes for CASSLARQGGDEQFF.

This clone turned up a few times. The chain uses TRBV19 and TRBJ2-3; 9 nucleotides align to TRBD2. V gave up 4 bases and J gave up 9 bases; unmatched junction bases: 11. In germline, CDR1 is LNHDA, CDR2 SQIVND (reference sequence). The length of the CDR3 is 15 residues. The CDR3 here is CASSTLAGAPQTQYF. The CDR3 DNA reads as TGTGCCAGTAGTACCTTAGCGGGGGCCCCCCAAACGCAGTATTTT.

A few counts support this clone. This chain joins TRBV7-2 and TRBJ1-1, with TRBD1 matching 7 bases. The CDR3 loop spans 15 amino acids. Germline values: CDR1 SGHTA, CDR2 FQGNSA. The V gene end was trimmed by 5 bases and the J gene end by 0 bases; junction bases not matched to a gene: 6. CDR3 sequence reads: CASSPRTGLNTEAFF. The CDR3 DNA is TGTGCCAGCAGCCCCAGGACAGGTTTGAACACTGAAGCTTTCTTT. Filled out from reference TRBV7-2 and TRBJ1-1, the complete variable domain reads GAGVSQSPSNKVTEKGKDVELRCDPISGHTALYWYRQSLGQGLEFLIYFQGNSAPDKSGLPSDRFSAERTGGSVSTLTIQRTQQEDSAVYLCASSPRTGLNTEAFFGQGTRLTVV.

The chain's CDR3 is CAWRPGQSLGQYF. The CDR3 coding sequence is TGTGCCTGGAGACCAGGACAGAGCTTAGGGCAGTACTTC. The genes are TRBV30 and TRBJ2-7, with D tentatively TRBD1 (6 bases). The germline V gene encodes CDR1 GTSNPN and CDR2 SVGIG (reference sequence). This CDR3 has 13 amino acids. With 3 bases removed from V and 9 bases from J, the gap between germline ends came to 18 bases. Based on the CDR3 plus reference TRBV30 and TRBJ2-7, the full variable domain is SQTIHQWPATLVQPVGSPLSLECTVEGTSNPNLYWYRQAAGRGLQLLFYSVGIGQISSEVPQNLSASRPQDRQFILSSKKLLLSDSGFYLCAWRPGQSLGQYFGPGTRLTVT.

This clone was detected only a few times. V and J are TRBV29-1 and TRBJ1-2; 7 nucleotides agree with TRBD1. The junction had 2 bases not matched to a gene; V was cut back by 0 bases and J by 7 bases. This CDR3 is built from 12 residues. Per the germline V gene, CDR1 is SQVTM and CDR2 is ANQGSEA. CDR3 sequence reads: CSVEDAGGGYTF. The CDR3 DNA follows: TGCAGCGTTGAAGATGCAGGGGGTGGCTACACCTTC.

V is TRBV15 and J is TRBJ2-7, with 7 bases matching TRBD1. Germline trimming cut 0 bases from V and 7 bases from J; bases unmatched to any gene: 9. Germline V gene lookup returns CDR1 LNHNV and CDR2 YYDKDF (reference sequence). The CDR3 totals 15 residues. The CDR3 sequence: CATSRDRAGGREQYF. The DNA for the CDR3 is TGTGCCACCAGCAGAGATCGGGCAGGGGGACGGGAGCAGTACTTC. Filled out from reference TRBV15 and TRBJ2-7, the complete variable domain reads DAMVIQNPRYQVTQFGKPVTLSCSQTLNHNVMYWYQQKSSQAPKLLFHYYDKDFNNEADTPDNFQSRRPNTSFCFLDIRSPGLGDTAMYLCATSRDRAGGREQYFGPGTRLTVT.

V and J are TRBV7-2 and TRBJ2-1; 10 bases line up with TRBD2. Germline lookup yields CDR1 SGHTA and CDR2 FQGNSA. Germline trimming cut 1 base from V and 6 bases from J; bases unmatched to any gene: 3. This CDR3 spans 15 amino acids. The CDR3 here is CASSLDPSGGNEQFF. The CDR3 coding sequence is TGTGCCAGCAGCTTAGATCCTAGCGGGGGCAATGAGCAGTTCTTC.

The sample holds a few counts of this clone. The J gene is TRBJ2-7, the V gene TRBV9, with 12 bases lining up with TRBD1. Looked up from germline, CDR1 is SGDLS and CDR2 is YYNGEE. Unmatched junction bases numbered 12, after V lost 4 bases and J lost 7 bases. This CDR3 region has 16 residues. As DNA, the CDR3 is TGTGCCAGCAGCAAAACACCGGGACAGGGGGCAGGAGAGCAGTACTTC. As protein: CASSKTPGQGAGEQYF. Drawing the rest from reference TRBV9 and TRBJ2-7, the complete variable domain is DSGVTQTPKHLITATGQRVTLRCSPRSGDLSVYWYQQSLDQGLQFLIQYYNGEERAKGNILERFSAQQFPDLHSELNLSSLELGDSALYFCASSKTPGQGAGEQYFGPGTRLTVT.